The rows below give T cell receptor beta chains drawn from one sample of a study of blood T cells in healthy people across ages. TCRdb re-derived calls from the 5' RACE reads in MiXCR, one entry per CDR3 protein. The sample has hundreds of thousands of distinct CDR3 sequences; approximately 52% are singletons. Material: blood. The receptor source for this set is a woman of 80 years or more in good health. Each CDR3 is given without its conserved first and last residue. The order of the fields is J gene, V gene, CDR3 protein.

J gene: TRBJ2-2; V gene: TRBV7-2; CDR3 protein: ASSQGLAGGPSGELF
J gene: -; V gene: TRBV20-1; CDR3 protein: SARRGTGGYEQY
J gene: TRBJ2-7; V gene: TRBV10-3; CDR3 protein: AISERGSSSYEQY
J gene: -; V gene: TRBV10-3; CDR3 protein: AISDRGGGNPYEQY
J gene: -; V gene: TRBV6-5; CDR3 protein: ASSYSGGARSSEQY
J gene: TRBJ2-7; V gene: TRBV27; CDR3 protein: ASSSAGASYEQY
J gene: -; V gene: TRBV11-2; CDR3 protein: ASSLSGKETQY
J gene: TRBJ2-2; V gene: TRBV24-1; CDR3 protein: ATSDSHTKTNTGELF
J gene: TRBJ2-3; V gene: TRBV4-2; CDR3 protein: ASTRSGSNTDTQY
J gene: TRBJ2-3; V gene: TRBV7-2; CDR3 protein: ASSFLLYPAGDTDTQY
J gene: -; V gene: TRBV4-2; CDR3 protein: ASSLTGTGDTYEQY
J gene: TRBJ1-2; V gene: TRBV20-1; CDR3 protein: SASQTSTMNGYT
J gene: TRBJ2-2; V gene: TRBV27; CDR3 protein: ASGLSGLTGELF
J gene: TRBJ2-1; V gene: TRBV7-2; CDR3 protein: ASSFAVSINEQF
J gene: TRBJ2-4; V gene: TRBV20-1; CDR3 protein: SARRRGVGKNIQY
J gene: TRBJ2-2; V gene: TRBV5-1; CDR3 protein: ASSLDVSTGELF
J gene: TRBJ2-1; V gene: TRBV27; CDR3 protein: ASRDWIWQF
J gene: TRBJ2-1; V gene: TRBV29-1; CDR3 protein: SVGGPVDNEQF
J gene: TRBJ2-5; V gene: TRBV6-6; CDR3 protein: ASSYSPQGGWQETQY
J gene: TRBJ2-1; V gene: TRBV20-1; CDR3 protein: STSPSYNEQF
J gene: TRBJ1-2; V gene: TRBV6-1; CDR3 protein: ASTYPGQGLGDYGYT
J gene: TRBJ1-1; V gene: TRBV28; CDR3 protein: ASSSVGDRGEAF
J gene: TRBJ2-7; V gene: TRBV28; CDR3 protein: ASTSGPGLTHYEQY
J gene: TRBJ2-5; V gene: TRBV20-1; CDR3 protein: SAREDRQETQY
J gene: TRBJ1-4; V gene: TRBV12-3/TRBV12-4; CDR3 protein: ASSLLGTINEKLF
J gene: -; V gene: TRBV3-1; CDR3 protein: VSSPTGDGGETQY
J gene: TRBJ2-7; V gene: TRBV20-1; CDR3 protein: SARAGLQSSYEQY
J gene: TRBJ2-1; V gene: TRBV5-1; CDR3 protein: ASSLEMGDEQF
J gene: TRBJ2-7; V gene: TRBV20-1; CDR3 protein: SAGCEQY
J gene: TRBJ2-7; V gene: TRBV4-2; CDR3 protein: VSSQALGGVYEQY
J gene: TRBJ2-1; V gene: TRBV28; CDR3 protein: ASTSAAGGNEQF
J gene: TRBJ1-5; V gene: TRBV28; CDR3 protein: ASMGGPNQPQH
J gene: TRBJ1-4; V gene: TRBV27; CDR3 protein: ASSATGVGNEELF
J gene: TRBJ2-7; V gene: TRBV25-1; CDR3 protein: ASSVRGGTYEQY
J gene: TRBJ2-2; V gene: TRBV20-1; CDR3 protein: SASPAGVEKTGELF
J gene: TRBJ1-1; V gene: TRBV7-9; CDR3 protein: ASSVQQAF
J gene: TRBJ1-2; V gene: TRBV21-1; CDR3 protein: ASSKVAGLSYGYT
J gene: TRBJ2-7; V gene: TRBV6-2/TRBV6-3; CDR3 protein: ASRPLSVGMVSYEQY
J gene: TRBJ1-5; V gene: TRBV4-1; CDR3 protein: ASSLRYSNQPQH
J gene: TRBJ1-1; V gene: TRBV7-9; CDR3 protein: ASHTPFGWDTEAF
J gene: TRBJ2-2; V gene: TRBV20-1; CDR3 protein: SAREGQGRGNTGELF
J gene: TRBJ2-7; V gene: TRBV28; CDR3 protein: ASSAATGRYEQY
J gene: TRBJ2-1; V gene: TRBV5-1; CDR3 protein: ASSFPGGGNEQF
J gene: TRBJ2-1; V gene: TRBV20-1; CDR3 protein: SASTGTGEYNEQF
J gene: -; V gene: TRBV7-2; CDR3 protein: ASSDQSGGFDEQY